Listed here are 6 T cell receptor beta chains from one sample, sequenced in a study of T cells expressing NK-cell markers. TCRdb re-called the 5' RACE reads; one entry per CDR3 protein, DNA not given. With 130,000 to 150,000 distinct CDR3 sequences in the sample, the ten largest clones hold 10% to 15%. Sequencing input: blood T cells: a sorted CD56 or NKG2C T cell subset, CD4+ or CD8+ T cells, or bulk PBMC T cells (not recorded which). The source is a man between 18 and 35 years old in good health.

This CDR3 reads CASSPAWGLAGTGELFF. The chain has TRBV6-1 and TRBJ2-2; with no DNA, the TCRdb D assignment of TRBD1 cannot be verified. The CDR3 has 17 amino acids. Germline CDR1 reads MNHNS; CDR2 reads SASEGT.

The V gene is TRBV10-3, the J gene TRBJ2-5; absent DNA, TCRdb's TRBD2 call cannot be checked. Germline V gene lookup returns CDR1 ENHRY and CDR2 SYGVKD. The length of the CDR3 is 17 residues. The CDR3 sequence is CAISDGQGLPYQETQYF.

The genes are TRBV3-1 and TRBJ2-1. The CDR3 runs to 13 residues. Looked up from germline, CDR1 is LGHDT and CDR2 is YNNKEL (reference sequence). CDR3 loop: CASSQFRYNEQFF.

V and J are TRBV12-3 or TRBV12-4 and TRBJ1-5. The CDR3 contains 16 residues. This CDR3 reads CASTQRVFPGNQPQHF.

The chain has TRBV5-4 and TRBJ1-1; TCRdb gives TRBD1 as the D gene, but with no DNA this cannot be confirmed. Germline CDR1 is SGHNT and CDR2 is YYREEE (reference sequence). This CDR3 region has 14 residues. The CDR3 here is CASSDDWGDTEAFF.

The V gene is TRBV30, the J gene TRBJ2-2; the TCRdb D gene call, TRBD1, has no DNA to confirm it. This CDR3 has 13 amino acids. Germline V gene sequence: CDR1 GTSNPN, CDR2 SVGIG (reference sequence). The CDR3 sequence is CAGPRERGGELFF.